The clone carrying this T cell receptor beta chain was seen many times. Its antigen is still unknown. The data were taken from a study of regulatory T cells in long-lasting Graves disease. For the study at large: Disease was considered persistent Graves' disease after over 5 years of antithyroid drugs (with positive TSH receptor antibodies).

Study conclusions and caveats: There were preferences for TRBV28, TRBJ1-2 and TRBJ2-5 in persistent disease. For persistent Graves' patients, TCR diversity was lower than for newly diagnosed ones.

Time point: persistent/refractory GD, antithyroid drugs over 5 years with positive TRAb. From PBMCs, RNA was extracted and then used to make the TCR library. Patients came from an endocrinology department in Xi'an, China. This CDR3 comprises 15 residues. The V gene's germline CDR1 is WNHNN and CDR2 SYGVQD (reference sequence). The junction had 4 bases not matched to a gene; V was cut back by 4 bases and J by 1 base. Both iRepertoire HTBI primers and Arm-PCR of CDR3 regions were used to build the TCR beta libraries. MiXCR, run by TCRdb on the multiplex PCR reads, gives a single entry per CDR3 protein. In the table there are 650,000 to 850,000 distinct CDR3 sequences, around 30% of which are singletons.

The chain links TRBV10-1 to TRBJ2-7; 10 bases align to TRBD2. The sequence was collected from a female donor with Graves disease. Source: peripheral blood mononuclear cells (PBMCs), taken when the disease was refractory, from a patient treated with antithyroid drugs. This CDR3 is CASSGWTSGSYEQYF. The CDR3 coding sequence is TGCGCCAGCAGTGGATGGACTAGCGGTTCCTACGAGCAGTACTTC.